A single sample is the source of the 21 T cell receptor beta chains below, sequenced in a study of CD8+CD57+ T cells in acquired aplastic anemia. It was patients with CD8+CD57+ cell expansion by flow cytometry who were chosen for sequencing. Profiling of TCR beta VDJ combinations and CDR3 sequences used genomic DNA as template. TCRdb passed the reads through MiXCR, listing each CDR3 protein once. The table includes approximately 220,000 distinct CDR3 sequences, approximately 45% detected once. The material sequenced was sorted CD4+, CD8+, or CD8+CD57+ T cells (not recorded which) from PBMCs. All receptors come from a human donor with aplastic anemia.

In regard to this clonotype: This likely comes from a read error, as the CDR3 has no conserved phenylalanine or tryptophan at its end. The DNA is left out, because the CDR3 cannot be placed on it with certainty; the CDR3 is given as TCRdb lists it. V usage is TRBV24-1 and J usage is TRBJ2-2; no DNA check was done on the table's D call, TRBD1. From its first to its last residue, the CDR3 has 10 amino acids. Germline V gives CDR1 KGHDR, CDR2 SFDVKD. This CDR3 reads CATSDSGTVA.

The chain is built from TRBV27 and TRBJ1-3; tentative D call: TRBD1 (6 bases). Germline-derived CDR1 and CDR2 are MNHEY and SMNVEV (reference sequence). The ends were cut back, 5 bases at V and 0 bases at J, with 11 bases in the middle. The CDR3 spans 15 residues. The CDR3 is CASSVTGSSGNTIYF. The CDR3 DNA reads TGTGCCAGCAGTGTTACAGGGTCCTCTGGAAACACCATATATTTT.

This clonotype occurred a few times. The gene calls are TRBV3-1 and TRBJ2-7, with D unresolved. The CDR3 has 16 residues. Trimming removed 1 base from V and 0 bases from J, with 13 bases in between. Germline CDR1 reads LGHDT; CDR2 reads YNNKEL (reference sequence). Written as DNA, the CDR3 is TGTGCCAGCAGCCAAGGTTGGTTAAGTAGCTCCTACGAGCAGTACTTC. Its translation: CASSQGWLSSSYEQYF.

This chain connects TRBV12-3 or TRBV12-4 to TRBJ2-5; possibly TRBD2 for D (5 bases). The CDR3 is 14 residues long. With 5 bases removed from V and 3 bases from J, the gap between germline ends came to 13 bases. Here the CDR3 DNA reads TGTGCCAGCAGTCAGACGGAGGTGGAAGAGACCCAGTACTTC. It codes for CASSQTEVEETQYF.

This clonotype has at least ten counts. J is TRBJ2-1 and V is TRBV2, with unresolved D. Trimming left V 4 bases short and J 3 bases short, with 7 bases between. Per the germline V gene, CDR1 is SNHLY and CDR2 is FYNNEI. The CDR3 runs to 13 residues. CDR3 protein: CASSVYDYNEQFF. CDR3 bases: TGTGCCAGCAGTGTTTATGACTACAATGAGCAGTTCTTC.

The table lists this clonotype with a few counts. The rearrangement uses TRBV25-1 and TRBJ1-1, with unresolved D. Trimming removed 4 bases from V and 3 bases from J, with 6 bases in between. Germline V gives CDR1 MGHDK, CDR2 SYGVNS. The CDR3 has 12 amino acids. The chain's CDR3 is CASSGDHTEAFF. The CDR3 nucleotides are TGTGCCAGCAGTGGAGATCACACTGAAGCTTTCTTT.

As to this clonotype: This could be a read error, since a much larger clone is one nucleotide away. The rearrangement joins TRBV9 to TRBJ2-7; possible D gene TRBD2, 6 bases. V was clipped by 6 bases and J by 9 bases, with 19 bases between them. CDR1 is SGDLS and CDR2 is YYNGEE in the germline V gene. This CDR3 region has 13 residues. CDR3 bases: TGTGCCAGCACCCCGGGACTGGGTAACGGGCAGTACTTC. Amino acid sequence: CASTPGLGNGQYF.

A remark on this clonotype: One end of the junction fails to match germline, which may point to a read error. The gene calls are TRBV10-1 and TRBJ2-7, with D perhaps TRBD1 or TRBD2 (5 bases each). CDR3 length equals 15 residues. Germline-derived CDR1 and CDR2 are WNHNN and SYGVQD (reference sequence). The CDR3 protein is CASSTQGGPSYEQYF. The DNA of the CDR3 is TGTGCCAGCAGTACGCAGGGCGGGCCGAGCTACGAGCAGTACTTC.

The chain is built from TRBV2 and TRBJ2-7, with 8 bases that match TRBD2. With 1 base clipped from V and 7 bases from J, the junction kept 6 bases outside the gene matches. CDR3 length: 14 residues. In germline, CDR1 is SNHLY, CDR2 FYNNEI. CDR3 sequence reads: CASSEVLAATEQYF. In nucleotides, the CDR3 is TGTGCCAGCAGTGAAGTACTAGCGGCTACGGAGCAGTACTTC.

The rearrangement joins TRBV24-1 to TRBJ1-1; no reliable D call. Per germline, CDR1 KGHDR and CDR2 SFDVKD. The CDR3 loop spans 15 amino acids. Trimming pared 8 bases from V and 1 base from J, leaving 16 bases between. CDR3 region: CATKATGSQNTEAFF. The CDR3 nucleotides read TGTGCCACCAAGGCGACGGGAAGCCAGAACACTGAAGCTTTCTTT.

This clonotype has a count of ten or more. This chain links TRBV5-7 with TRBJ2-7; the match to TRBD1 covers 7 bases. TRBV5-7 is placed among ORFs of uncertain function. This CDR3 contains 15 residues. V lost 3 bases, J lost 5 bases, and 11 bases stayed unmatched. The DNA of the CDR3 is TGTGCCAGCAGCTCACCACCCGGGACAGAGGACGAGCAGTACTTC. Protein product: CASSSPPGTEDEQYF.

This clonotype was seen only once. The J gene is TRBJ2-1, the V gene TRBV7-9; D might be TRBD1 (5 bases). The CDR3 spans 13 residues. V lost 5 bases to trimming and J lost 10 bases, with 15 bases between them. Germline V gives CDR1 SEHNR, CDR2 FQNEAQ (reference sequence). This CDR3 reads CASSPVTDTEQFF. The CDR3 DNA reads TGTGCCAGCAGCCCGGTTACGGACACGGAGCAGTTCTTC.

This clonotype was seen repeatedly, ten times or more. The chain is built from TRBV7-6 and TRBJ1-5, with unresolved D. V dropped 0 bases and J dropped 11 bases, with 8 bases sitting between them. The CDR3 runs 12 residues. The germline CDR1 and CDR2 sequences are SGHVS and FNYEAQ. As DNA, the CDR3 is TGTGCCAGCAGCTTAGCGGGTGAGTCCCAGCATTTT. Its protein is CASSLAGESQHF.

This clonotype was seen repeatedly, ten times or more. V and J are TRBV7-8 and TRBJ1-1, with D perhaps TRBD1 (6 bases). The CDR3 is 13 residues long. Germline lookup yields CDR1 SGHVS and CDR2 FQNEAQ. V dropped 3 bases and J dropped 1 base, with 6 bases sitting between them. The CDR3 sequence is CASSLGANTEAFF. In nucleotides, the CDR3 is TGTGCCAGCAGCTTGGGGGCGAACACTGAAGCTTTCTTT.

The chain recombines TRBV29-1 with TRBJ2-7, with 13 bases identical to TRBD2. The length of the CDR3 is 14 residues. The trim removed 3 bases at V and 2 bases at J, leaving 1 base unmatched. The germline CDR1 and CDR2 sequences are SQVTM and ANQGSEA. The CDR3 spells CSVEGLAGTYEQYF. CDR3 nucleotides: TGCAGCGTTGAGGGACTAGCGGGAACCTACGAGCAGTACTTC.

In the case of this clonotype: A read error is possible here, since a much larger clone lies one base away. The chain joins TRBV2 to TRBJ2-7; D not resolved. Per germline, CDR1 SNHLY and CDR2 FYNNEI. This CDR3 region has 13 residues. CDR3 amino acids: CASGPIQSYAQYF. In DNA form, the CDR3 reads TGTGCCAGCGGACCGATCCAGTCCTACGCGCAGTACTTC.

Concerning this clonotype itself: A clone one base away is much larger, so this may be a read error. The V and J genes are TRBV12-3 or TRBV12-4 and TRBJ1-5, with D maybe TRBD1 (6 bases). Trimming removed 5 bases from V and 0 bases from J, with 14 bases in between. The CDR3 is made up of 16 amino acids. DNA of the CDR3: TGTGCCAGCAGTCTTACAGGGCATTGTAGCAATCAGCCCCAGCATTTT. Encoded protein: CASSLTGHCSNQPQHF.

This clonotype was counted many times. The chain carries TRBV5-1 and TRBJ1-1; D is unresolved. The CDR3 contains 14 residues. V was trimmed by 2 bases and J by 1 base, leaving 9 bases between them. Looked up from germline, CDR1 is SGHRS and CDR2 is YFSETQ. This CDR3 is CASSFLGRNTEAFF. The CDR3 DNA sequence: TGCGCCAGCAGCTTCCTGGGGAGGAACACTGAAGCTTTCTTT.

This clonotype was detected a few times. The chain employs TRBV11-3 and TRBJ1-5, with a possible D match to TRBD1 (5 bases). The V and J ends lost 1 base and 7 bases respectively, with 20 bases between them. Germline V gene sequence: CDR1 SGHNT, CDR2 YENEEA. The CDR3 totals 17 residues. The CDR3 protein is CASSLGPLTVRGQPQHF. In DNA, the CDR3 is TGTGCCAGCAGCTTAGGCCCCCTGACAGTCAGAGGCCAGCCCCAGCATTTT.

A note on this clonotype: At one end the junction does not follow the germline gene, possibly because of a read error. The gene calls are TRBV19 and TRBJ2-7; no clear D. This CDR3 is 14 amino acids long. Per germline, CDR1 LNHDA and CDR2 SQIVND (reference sequence). The CDR3 region is CASGIEWSIDERYF. CDR3 coding DNA: TGTGCCAGTGGTATAGAGTGGTCAATCGACGAACGGTACTTC.

This clonotype was seen a single time. At one end the junction does not follow the germline gene, possibly because of a read error. This chain links TRBV27 with TRBJ1-2, with D perhaps matching TRBD1 (6 bases). Germline CDR1 is MNHEY and CDR2 is SMNVEV (reference sequence). This CDR3 has 13 residues. The CDR3 region is CACSDGGYYGYTF. The CDR3 nucleotides read TGTGCCTGCAGTGACGGGGGCTACTATGGCTACACCTTC.